One and the same sample provided the 23 T cell receptor beta chains below, sequenced in a study of early stage breast cancer tumors (dated by TCRdb to 2015 to 2018). Library preparation was by the immunoSEQ multiplex PCR assay. Sourced from immuneACCESS, this table was stored by TCRdb with only in-frame sequences that have V and J called. A share of the clones is absent; for the studies checked, an unresolved V gene accounts for under half, and the remainder has no known explanation. The sample table contains 30,000 or so clones; only one count was recorded for roughly two thirds of them. The ten largest clones take up around 34% of the sample. Specimen: blood. All receptors derive from a person between 50 and 60 years old with breast cancer.

This chain connects TRBV7-9 to TRBJ2-7; 13 positions agree with TRBD2. Trimming at V came to 5 bases and at J to 2 bases, leaving 6 bases not matched to a gene. CDR1 is SEHNR, CDR2 FQNEAQ, per germline (reference sequence). The CDR3 is made up of 16 amino acids. The DNA of the CDR3 is TGTGCCAGCAGCGAGGGACTAGCGGGATATACCTACGAGCAGTACTTC. Encoded protein: CASSEGLAGYTYEQYF.

This clone was seen more than once but under ten times. The chain links TRBV7-9 to TRBJ1-2; TRBD1 is a possible D gene (5 bases). This CDR3 region has 13 residues. Germline CDR1 SEHNR, CDR2 FQNEAQ (reference sequence). Trimming removed 5 bases from V and 3 bases from J, with 10 bases in between. The CDR3 loop reads CASSHGTHYGYTF. CDR3 sequence (DNA): TGTGCCAGCAGCCACGGGACTCACTATGGCTACACCTTC.

The rearrangement joins TRBV19 to TRBJ2-2, with a possible D match to TRBD1 (6 bases). Germline V gives CDR1 LNHDA, CDR2 SQIVND (reference sequence). The CDR3 has 15 amino acids. Deletions cut 6 bases from V and 0 bases from J, with 11 bases between. Here the CDR3 reads CASRVDRTNTGELFF. Here the CDR3 DNA reads TGTGCCAGTAGGGTAGACAGGACGAACACCGGGGAGCTGTTTTTT. The variable domain in full, completed from reference TRBV19 and TRBJ2-2, reads DGGITQSPKYLFRKEGQNVTLSCEQNLNHDAMYWYRQDPGQGLRLIYYSQIVNDFQKGDIAEGYSVSREKKESFPLTVTSAQKNPTAFYLCASRVDRTNTGELFFGEGSRLTVL.

This chain links TRBV5-6 with TRBJ2-7; unclear D gene. With 1 base removed from V and 7 bases from J, the gap between germline ends came to 6 bases. CDR1 SGHDT and CDR2 YYEEEE come from the germline V gene. CDR3 length equals 11 residues. DNA for the CDR3: TGTGCCAGCAGCTTGATGGGTGAGCAGTACTTC. This translates into CASSLMGEQYF.

The V gene is TRBV5-8, the J gene TRBJ1-2; TRBD1 agrees at 12 bases. Germline values: CDR1 SGHTS, CDR2 YDEGEE. The CDR3 totals 14 residues. The V and J ends lost 0 bases and 8 bases, in that order; junction bases with no gene match: 2. The CDR3 region is CASSLGDRGRGYTF. The CDR3 DNA sequence: TGTGCCAGCAGCTTGGGGGACAGGGGGCGAGGCTACACCTTC. The whole variable domain, remainder taken from reference TRBV5-8 and TRBJ1-2, is EAGVTQSPTHLIKTRGQQATLRCSPISGHTSVYWYQQALGLGLQFLLWYDEGEERNRGNFPPRFSGRQFPNYSSELNVNALELEDSALYLCASSLGDRGRGYTFGSGTRLTVV.

J is TRBJ1-1 and V is TRBV4-2; D is undetermined. CDR3 size: 12 residues. Per the germline V gene, CDR1 is LGHNA and CDR2 is YNFKEQ. V dropped 4 bases and J dropped 8 bases, with 11 bases sitting between them. CDR3 in amino acids: CASSRAGTEAFF. CDR3 coding DNA: TGTGCCAGCAGCCGAGCCGGCACAGAAGCTTTCTTT.

V gene TRBV7-3 combines with J gene TRBJ2-1; 10 bases are shared with TRBD1. Germline V lookup: CDR1 SGHTA, CDR2 FQGTGA. The length of the CDR3 is 14 residues. Trimming took 5 bases from V and 7 from J; bases not matched to a gene: 5. The CDR3 sequence: CASSPDRGVNEQFF. The CDR3 nucleotides are TGTGCCAGCAGCCCGGACAGGGGGGTGAATGAGCAGTTCTTC.

The chain combines TRBV7-9 with TRBJ2-3; unclear D gene. This CDR3 is built from 12 residues. Germline values: CDR1 SEHNR, CDR2 FQNEAQ (reference sequence). V was pared by 2 bases and J by 5 bases, with 5 bases between. The CDR3 region is CASSLIGDTQYF. The CDR3 DNA follows: TGTGCCAGCAGCTTAATCGGAGATACGCAGTATTTT. The full variable domain, rest sourced from reference TRBV7-9 and TRBJ2-3, is DTGVSQNPRHKITKRGQNVTFRCDPISEHNRLYWYRQTLGQGPEFLTYFQNEAQLEKSRLLSDRFSAERPKGSFSTLEIQRTEQGDSAMYLCASSLIGDTQYFGPGTRLTVL.

In the case of this clone: At one boundary the junction diverges from the germline segment, which might be a read error. This rearrangement joins TRBV30 to TRBJ2-1; 8 nucleotides agree with TRBD2. The CDR3 is 13 amino acids. Germline CDR1 GTSNPN, CDR2 SVGIG (reference sequence). CDR3 loop: CARRLAGVNEQFF. DNA for the CDR3: TGTGCCCGGAGGCTAGCGGGTGTGAATGAGCAGTTCTTC. The full variable domain, with the rest looked up from reference TRBV30 and TRBJ2-1, is SQTIHQWPATLVQPVGSPLSLECTVEGTSNPNLYWYRQAAGRGLQLLFYSVGIGQISSEVPQNLSASRPQDRQFILSSKKLLLSDSGFYLCARRLAGVNEQFFGPGTRLTVL.

The J gene is TRBJ2-1, the V gene TRBV7-8; TRBD2 aligns across 13 bases. CDR1 is SGHVS and CDR2 is FQNEAQ in the germline V gene. The J segment lost 3 bases and the V segment lost 3 bases, leaving 8 bases of the junction unmatched. The CDR3 spans 18 residues. In DNA, the CDR3 is TGTGCCAGCAGCTTCGAGACTAGCGGGAGGAAGCACTACAATGAGCAGTTCTTC. Amino acids: CASSFETSGRKHYNEQFF.

This clone was seen once. The J gene is TRBJ1-3, the V gene TRBV29-1, with D unclear. This CDR3 contains 13 residues. CDR1 and CDR2 (germline): SQVTM, ANQGSEA. V lost 1 base and J 3 bases, leaving 7 bases between the germline ends. The CDR3: CSVEVFGGNTIYF. For the CDR3, the DNA is TGCAGCGTTGAAGTCTTCGGTGGAAACACCATATATTTT.

The chain carries TRBV5-1 and TRBJ2-3, with TRBD2 as a possible D gene (5 bases). Germline-derived CDR1 and CDR2 are SGHRS and YFSETQ. Trimming stripped 6 bases from V and 1 base from J, with 15 bases between. This CDR3 contains 15 residues. CDR3 residues: CASTNRTGGTDTQYF. In DNA, the CDR3 is TGCGCCAGCACCAACCGGACTGGGGGCACAGATACGCAGTATTTT.

The chain recombines TRBV5-4 with TRBJ2-2; the D call may be TRBD1 or TRBD2 (6 bases each). The CDR3 consists of 15 residues. Looked up from germline, CDR1 is SGHNT and CDR2 is YYREEE (reference sequence). V lost 4 bases, J lost 5 bases, and 15 bases lay in between. The CDR3 nucleotides read TGTGCCAGCAGCACAACGACTAGGGGGACCGGGGAGCTGTTTTTT. Amino acid sequence: CASSTTTRGTGELFF.

The rearrangement links TRBV5-1 to TRBJ2-3; D ambiguous. The CDR3 spans 14 residues. Germline V CDR1 and CDR2: SGHRS, YFSETQ. Trimming took off 0 bases at V and 5 bases at J, with 10 bases between the two ends. For the CDR3, the DNA is TGCGCCAGCAGCTTGGCGCAGGAACGAGATACGCAGTATTTT. It yields the protein CASSLAQERDTQYF.

V usage is TRBV6-6 and J usage is TRBJ1-4; 7 nucleotides agree with TRBD1. The germline gives CDR1 MNHNY, CDR2 SVGAGI (reference sequence). This CDR3 has 13 amino acids. With V trimmed by 6 bases and J by 8 bases, 6 bases remained unmatched. The CDR3 DNA follows: TGTGCCAGCAGAAGGGGGCTTAGGGAAAAACTGTTTTTT. This translates into CASRRGLREKLFF.

This clone was detected only a few times. DNA for the CDR3: TGTGCCTGGAGTGTGGACACCAATTACGAGCAGTACTTC. This codes for CAWSVDTNYEQYF. This chain uses TRBV30 with TRBJ2-7, with a weak D call TRBD1 (5 bases). CDR3 length: 13 amino acids. Trimming shortened V by 0 bases and J by 4 bases, and 10 bases separated the two germline ends. The germline V gene encodes CDR1 GTSNPN and CDR2 SVGIG (reference sequence). The full variable domain, completed using reference TRBV30 and TRBJ2-7, is SQTIHQWPATLVQPVGSPLSLECTVEGTSNPNLYWYRQAAGRGLQLLFYSVGIGQISSEVPQNLSASRPQDRQFILSSKKLLLSDSGFYLCAWSVDTNYEQYFGPGTRLTVT.

Judged by abundance, this clone is medium-sized (0.01 to 0.1%). The chain uses TRBV14 and TRBJ2-2; D not certain. V was cut by 1 base and J by 2 bases, with 8 bases left in between. The germline V gene has CDR1 SGHDN and CDR2 FVKESK. This CDR3 has 15 residues. For the CDR3, the DNA is TGTGCCAGCAGCCAAGGGCCCTATAACACCGGGGAGCTGTTTTTT. Its protein product is CASSQGPYNTGELFF.

The rearrangement joins TRBV5-8 to TRBJ2-7; 7 nucleotides line up with TRBD1. Germline CDR1 SGHTS, CDR2 YDEGEE. The CDR3 has 14 residues. V shed 2 bases and J 3 bases; nucleotides not matched to a gene: 5. The CDR3 region has the DNA TGTGCCAGCAGCTTCCGACAGGGATACTACGAGCAGTACTTC. It encodes CASSFRQGYYEQYF. Complete variable domain (other parts from reference TRBV5-8 and TRBJ2-7): EAGVTQSPTHLIKTRGQQATLRCSPISGHTSVYWYQQALGLGLQFLLWYDEGEERNRGNFPPRFSGRQFPNYSSELNVNALELEDSALYLCASSFRQGYYEQYFGPGTRLTVT.

This chain joins TRBV6-5 and TRBJ2-1; the match to TRBD2 covers 9 bases. The CDR3 is made up of 15 amino acids. The germline V gene encodes CDR1 MNHEY and CDR2 SVGAGI. V trimming: 1 base; J trimming: 9 bases; junction bases outside the gene matches: 7. The CDR3 DNA reads TGTGCCAGCAGTTACTTGGGACTAGCCGCCGGTGAGCAGTTCTTC. This gives the protein CASSYLGLAAGEQFF.

This chain uses TRBV18 with TRBJ2-5; TRBD2 aligns across 7 bases. The J call is doubtful: the DNA matches TRBJ2-7 better. The CDR3 runs 15 residues. Looked up from germline, CDR1 is KGHSH and CDR2 is LQKENI. DNA for the CDR3: TGTGCCAGCTCACCTCCAGGACTAGTTCCCTACGAGCAGTACTTC. Translated, it gives CASSPPGLVPYEQYF.

The chain employs TRBV4-1 and TRBJ1-5, with D maybe TRBD1 (5 bases). The length of the CDR3 is 16 residues. Germline V gives CDR1 MGHRA, CDR2 YSYEKL. Trimming left V 0 bases short and J 2 bases short, with 11 bases between. The CDR3 region has the DNA TGCGCCAGCAGCCAAGAGGGGCGGGTGGGCAATCAGCCCCAGCATTTT. The encoded protein is CASSQEGRVGNQPQHF.

The rearrangement joins TRBV10-3 to TRBJ1-6, with D unclear. The CDR3 totals 15 residues. Germline-derived CDR1 and CDR2 are ENHRY and SYGVKD. V lost 2 bases and J 6 bases, leaving 11 bases between the germline ends. CDR3 bases: TGTGCCATCAGTGAGGGACCCTTGGGTAATTCACCCCTCCACTTT. This translates into CAISEGPLGNSPLHF.

V and J are TRBV6-4 and TRBJ2-3; D perhaps matches TRBD2 (6 bases). CDR1 and CDR2 (germline): MRHNA, SNTAGT. The ends were cut back, 2 bases at V and 4 bases at J, with 13 bases in the middle. The CDR3 sequence is 15 residues long. The CDR3 nucleotides are TGTGCCAGCAGTGACACACGGACGGGGGCAGATACGCAGTATTTT. Protein product: CASSDTRTGADTQYF.